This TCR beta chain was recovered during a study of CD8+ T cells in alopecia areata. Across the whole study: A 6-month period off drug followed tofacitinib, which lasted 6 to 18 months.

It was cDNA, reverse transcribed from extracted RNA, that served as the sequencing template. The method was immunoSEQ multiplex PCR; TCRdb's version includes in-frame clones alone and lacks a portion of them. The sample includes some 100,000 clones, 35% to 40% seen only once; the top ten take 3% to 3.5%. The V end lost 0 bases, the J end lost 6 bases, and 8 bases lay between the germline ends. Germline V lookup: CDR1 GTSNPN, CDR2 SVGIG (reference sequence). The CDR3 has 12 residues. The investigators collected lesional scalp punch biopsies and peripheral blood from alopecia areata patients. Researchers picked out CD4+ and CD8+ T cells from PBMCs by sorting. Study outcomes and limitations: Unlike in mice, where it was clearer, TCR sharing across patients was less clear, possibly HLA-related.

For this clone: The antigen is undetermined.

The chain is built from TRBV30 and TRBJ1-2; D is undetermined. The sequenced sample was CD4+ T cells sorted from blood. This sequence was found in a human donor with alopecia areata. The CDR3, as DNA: TGTGCCTGGAGTGTAGGGCAGGATGGCTACACCTTC. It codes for CAWSVGQDGYTF.